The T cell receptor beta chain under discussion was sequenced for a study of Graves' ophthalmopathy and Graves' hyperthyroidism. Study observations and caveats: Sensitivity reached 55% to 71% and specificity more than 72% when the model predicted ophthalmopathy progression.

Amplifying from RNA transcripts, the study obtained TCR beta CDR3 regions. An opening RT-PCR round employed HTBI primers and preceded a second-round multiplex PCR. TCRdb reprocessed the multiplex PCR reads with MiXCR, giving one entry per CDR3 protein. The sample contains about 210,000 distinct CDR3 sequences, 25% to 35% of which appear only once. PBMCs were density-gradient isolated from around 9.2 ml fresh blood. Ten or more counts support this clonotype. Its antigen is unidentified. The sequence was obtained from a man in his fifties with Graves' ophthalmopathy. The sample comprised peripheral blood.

The CDR3 region has the DNA TGCGCCAGCAGTGACACGGGAGTTCAAGAGACCCAGTACTTC. Translation: CASSDTGVQETQYF. The V and J genes are TRBV10-1 and TRBJ2-5; a possible D gene is TRBD2 (6 bases). The V end was cut by 3 bases, the J end by 2 bases, with 10 bases between. CDR3 length equals 14 residues. CDR1 WNHNN and CDR2 SYGVQD come from the germline V gene (reference sequence).